Presented here are 8 T cell receptor beta chains from one specimen sequenced in a study of response to subunit inactivated influenza vaccine. Each CDR3 protein gets one entry after TCRdb re-called the RT-PCR reads with MiXCR. This sample has some 640,000 distinct CDR3 sequences; about 14% occur once, and the top ten carry 5.5% to 7%. The sample in question was PBMCs from blood, obtained about 14 days before vaccination. The receptors were sampled from a man between 50 and 59 years old who received an inactivated influenza vaccine.

The J gene is TRBJ1-1, the V gene TRBV7-2; no clear D. The length of the CDR3 is 14 residues. CDR1 and CDR2 (germline): SGHTA, FQGNSA. Trimming took off 5 bases at V and 6 bases at J, with 16 bases between the two ends. CDR3 nucleotides: TGTGCCAGCAGCCCCCCGAGAGTACCGCCTGAAGCTTTCTTT. It yields the protein CASSPPRVPPEAFF. Drawing the rest from reference TRBV7-2 and TRBJ1-1, the complete variable domain is GAGVSQSPSNKVTEKGKDVELRCDPISGHTALYWYRQSLGQGLEFLIYFQGNSAPDKSGLPSDRFSAERTGGSVSTLTIQRTQQEDSAVYLCASSPPRVPPEAFFGQGTRLTVV.

This clonotype has a handful of counts. The gene calls are TRBV11-2 and TRBJ2-1; TRBD1 agrees at 7 bases. The CDR3 has 18 amino acids. V lost 4 bases, J lost 0 bases, and 12 bases stayed unmatched. The germline V gene encodes CDR1 SGHAT and CDR2 FQNNGV. This chain's CDR3 is CASSSSLLGQVSYNEQFF. CDR3 DNA sequence: TGTGCCAGCAGCTCTTCTCTATTAGGACAGGTCTCCTACAATGAGCAGTTCTTC.

This clonotype was observed a few times. V usage is TRBV9 and J usage is TRBJ1-3, with D perhaps matching TRBD1 (6 bases). The CDR3 consists of 15 residues. With 3 bases removed from V and 0 bases from J, the gap between germline ends came to 10 bases. Per germline, CDR1 SGDLS and CDR2 YYNGEE. In DNA form, the CDR3 reads TGTGCCAGCAGCGCTTCAGGGGACTCTGGAAACACCATATATTTT. Its translation: CASSASGDSGNTIYF.

The chain is built from TRBV13 and TRBJ2-5, with D perhaps matching TRBD2 (6 bases). This CDR3 region has 15 residues. CDR1 PRHDT and CDR2 FYEKMQ come from the germline V gene (reference sequence). V lost 5 bases to trimming and J lost 5 bases, with 18 bases between them. CDR3 in DNA: TGTGCCAGCAGCGGTAGGGGCGGCGGGACGGAGACCCAGTACTTC. Translated: CASSGRGGGTETQYF.

This clonotype was observed many times. The chain recombines TRBV12-3 or TRBV12-4 with TRBJ2-1; D remains ambiguous. Trimming took off 3 bases at V and 8 bases at J, with 14 bases between the two ends. The CDR3 loop spans 14 amino acids. The CDR3 sequence is CASSLAAGPYEQFF. Here the CDR3 DNA reads TGTGCCAGCAGTTTGGCCGCCGGTCCTTATGAGCAGTTCTTC.

The rearrangement links TRBV30 to TRBJ1-5; TRBD1 is a possible D gene (5 bases). In germline, CDR1 is GTSNPN, CDR2 SVGIG (reference sequence). V was shortened by 2 bases and J by 1 base, with 9 bases between the two germline ends. The CDR3 sequence is 14 residues long. CDR3 nucleotide sequence: TGTGCCTGGAGTTGGGGGGGAAGCAATCAGCCCCAGCATTTT. Protein product: CAWSWGGSNQPQHF.

This clonotype was observed a few times. CDR3 bases: TGTGCCAGCAGCCACCAGCAGAATAGACAGGGATACACTGAAGCTTTCTTT. Translation gives CASSHQQNRQGYTEAFF. The chain employs TRBV28 and TRBJ1-1; TRBD1 matches 7 bases. Germline CDR1 MDHEN, CDR2 SYDVKM. Trimming took 6 bases from V and 3 from J; bases not matched to a gene: 16. The length of the CDR3 is 17 residues.

This rearrangement joins TRBV5-6 to TRBJ2-2, with a tentative D call TRBD1 (5 bases). This CDR3 contains 15 residues. The V gene lost 0 bases and the J gene lost 7 bases, with 13 bases spanning the gap. Germline lookup yields CDR1 SGHDT and CDR2 YYEEEE. As DNA, the CDR3 is TGTGCCAGCAGCTTGGGGCCCAGGGCAGGCGGGGAGCTGTTTTTT. Its protein is CASSLGPRAGGELFF.